This TCR beta chain was captured in a study of T-cell reconstitution after alpha-beta-depleted transplantation in children. Study results and caveats: Approximately two months post-transplant, alpha-beta T cells reportedly originated from several hundred expanded graft clones. Certain patients had high TCRbeta diversity at day 60, and it came from recipient T cells and thymic progenitors that survived.

Preparing the TCRbeta library involved the use of unique molecular identifiers. Via MiXCR, TCRdb re-called the PCR reads, giving one row per CDR3 protein. Of about 600,000 distinct CDR3 sequences in the sample, 10% to 15% were seen once. In regard to this clonotype: The target antigen is unknown.

Trimming pared 3 bases from V and 5 bases from J, leaving 14 bases between. CDR3 length: 15 residues. The sequence was obtained from a male patient under 18 who had a stem cell transplant for acute myeloid leukemia, so the T cells may come from the graft donor. The rearrangement uses TRBV12-3 or TRBV12-4 and TRBJ2-1; a weak D match, TRBD2 (5 bases). The starting material was PBMCs, mostly from graft donor cells, obtained 360 days after TCRalphabeta/CD19-depleted stem cell transplant. Here the CDR3 reads CASSFGRTGHNEQFF. CDR3 DNA sequence: TGTGCCAGCAGTTTTGGGAGAACCGGCCACAATGAGCAGTTCTTC.